This is a list of T cell receptor beta chains from one sample in a study of OX40 agonist ivuxolimab in advanced cancers. TCRdb's table, derived via immunoSEQ multiplex PCR, lists solely in-frame clones and lacks some. The sample has approximately 19,000 clones; around 83% are singletons. This specimen consisted of CD4+ or CD8+ T cells sorted from blood, obtained in a trial of the OX40 agonist ivuxolimab. The receptors were sampled from an adult with an advanced solid tumor such as melanoma, head and neck, liver or kidney cancer. CDR3s include the opening cysteine and the closing phenylalanine or tryptophan. The D gene is left open where the match is weak. Clone size appears in some rows only: once, few, many, or a class for an expanded clone.

DNA	CDR3	J	D	V	size
TGTGCCAGCAGGTACTCAGGGGGACACACTGAAGCTTTCTTT	CASRYSGGHTEAFF	TRBJ1-1	TRBD1	TRBV27	.
TGTGCCAGCAGCGATCCCTACGAGCAGTACTTC	CASSDPYEQYF	TRBJ2-7	.	TRBV2	.
TGTGCCAGCAGCCCAGGGACAGCCCTAGGAGAGACCCAGTACTTC	CASSPGTALGETQYF	TRBJ2-5	TRBD1	TRBV28	.
TGTGCCAGCAGCAGGGGGGACAGTTATTCCACTAATGAAAAACTGTTTTTT	CASSRGDSYSTNEKLFF	TRBJ1-4	TRBD1	TRBV7-9	.
TGTGCCAGCAGCGAAGCGGGAGCGGTCAATGAGCAGTTCTTC	CASSEAGAVNEQFF	TRBJ2-1	TRBD2	TRBV9	.
TGTGCCAGCAGCTTAGGGGGGCGCGAGCAGTTCTTC	CASSLGGREQFF	TRBJ2-1	.	TRBV11-3	.
TGTGCCAGCAGCTTAGTAGATAGCGGGAGGGCCATGTCGAATGAGCAGTTCTTC	CASSLVDSGRAMSNEQFF	TRBJ2-1	TRBD2	TRBV7-6	.
TGCGCCAGCAGTGGTATAGGGCTAGCCCTGGATGAGCAGTTCTTC	CASSGIGLALDEQFF	TRBJ2-1	.	TRBV10-2	.
TGTGCCAGCAGACCGGGACATACCTACGAGCAGTACTTC	CASRPGHTYEQYF	TRBJ2-7	.	TRBV6-5	.
TGTGCCAGCGGAAGACAGGATGTGGACAATCAGCCCCAGCATTTT	CASGRQDVDNQPQHF	TRBJ1-5	.	TRBV6-1	.
TGTGCCAGCAGTTTATCGTGGGACACCAACCAAGAGACCCAGTACTTC	CASSLSWDTNQETQYF	TRBJ2-5	.	TRBV27	.
TGTGCCAGCAGTCTGGGGGATAGCTCCTACAATGAGCAGTTCTTC	CASSLGDSSYNEQFF	TRBJ2-1	.	TRBV11-3	.
TGTGCCATCAGCGAAATGACTAGCGGGAGGGACGAGCAGTACTTC	CAISEMTSGRDEQYF	TRBJ2-7	TRBD2	TRBV10-3	few
TGTGCCAGCAGGGCGGGACCGCTAACCTACGAGCAGTACTTC	CASRAGPLTYEQYF	TRBJ2-7	.	TRBV6-5	.
TGCGCCAGCAGTCGAGAGACAGGTGCTTATGGCTACACCTTC	CASSRETGAYGYTF	TRBJ1-2	.	TRBV4-1	few
TGTGCCAGCAGTCGCGTCGGGGCCTACGAGCAGTACTTC	CASSRVGAYEQYF	TRBJ2-7	.	TRBV5-4	.
TGTGCCAGCAGTTACAAGGCGGGAGAGCAGTTCTTC	CASSYKAGEQFF	TRBJ2-1	.	TRBV6-5	.
TGTGCCAGCACGACCGGGACAGGGAGTTCACCCCTCCACTTT	CASTTGTGSSPLHF	TRBJ1-6	TRBD1	TRBV27	.
TGCGCCAGCAGCTTGGGGGGAGTATGGTACTTC	CASSLGGVWYF	TRBJ2-5	.	TRBV5-1	once
TGTGCCAGCAGCTCGGCCGGGACAGGGCCTTATGAAGCTTTCTTT	CASSSAGTGPYEAFF	TRBJ1-1	TRBD1	TRBV5-4	.
TGTGCCAGCAGCCTCTCAGGGACCGAAGCTTTCTTT	CASSLSGTEAFF	TRBJ1-1	.	TRBV6-6	.
TGTGCCAGCAGTTTCGGGACAGGGTCCCGCGAGCAGTACTTC	CASSFGTGSREQYF	TRBJ2-7	TRBD1	TRBV27	once
TGTGCCAGCAGCTTCGGAGGAGGGGGTCGCGAGCAGTACTTC	CASSFGGGGREQYF	TRBJ2-7	.	TRBV9	.
TGTGCCAGCTCACCCGCACCCATCAAGGGTTGGGGCTACGAGCAGTACTTC	CASSPAPIKGWGYEQYF	TRBJ2-7	.	TRBV18	.
TGTGCCAGCAGCTTAGAGGGGCAGGCCTACGAGCAGTACTTC	CASSLEGQAYEQYF	TRBJ2-7	.	TRBV11-2	.
TGTGCCAGCAGCCAACTTAGGACAGGGCCCCTCCATGGAGGCTACACCTTC	CASSQLRTGPLHGGYTF	TRBJ1-2	TRBD1	TRBV7-9	.
TGTGCCAGCAGCTTGTTTGAGACAAGATTTCATCAGCCCCAGCATTTT	CASSLFETRFHQPQHF	TRBJ1-5	.	TRBV5-4	.
TGTGCTAGTGGTTTGACCTATAGCGGGACCTACAATGAGCAGTTCTTC	CASGLTYSGTYNEQFF	TRBJ2-1	TRBD2	TRBV12-5	once
TGTGCCAGCAACCCGGGACTAGCGGGAGGGCCGGGCACCGGGGAGCTGTTTTTT	CASNPGLAGGPGTGELFF	TRBJ2-2	TRBD2	TRBV7-2	.
TGCGCCAGCAGCCAGGGTACTTGGGCGGAGACCCAGTACTTC	CASSQGTWAETQYF	TRBJ2-5	.	TRBV4-1	.
TGTGCCAGCAGCTCGAACTACGAGCAGTACTTC	CASSSNYEQYF	TRBJ2-7	.	TRBV5-4	.
TGTGCCAGCAGCTTCTTGACAGCTGAAGCTTTCTTT	CASSFLTAEAFF	TRBJ1-1	.	TRBV5-6	.
TGTGCCAGTAGCCCGGACAGGGTTGGAAACACCATATATTTT	CASSPDRVGNTIYF	TRBJ1-3	TRBD1	TRBV19	few